The source of this T cell receptor (beta chain) is a study of vaccination and CD4 T cells after COVID-19. Study at large: Nasal swab PCR identified SARS-CoV-2 in the convalescent patients, of whom some 10 were mild and one severe. Post-COVID draws followed diagnosis by a median approximately 100 days (range 35 to 161). General study results and limits: Spike mono-reactivity was shown by 304 of 307 vaccine-specific clones in convalescent patients. Convalescent patients saw a median 86.3% of their reactive clones show up only after vaccination.

Note on this clonotype: Its antigen remains unidentified.

TCRdb reprocessed the PCR reads with MiXCR, giving one entry per CDR3 protein. The sample lists about 20,000 distinct CDR3 sequences, approximately 60% occurring once. This clonotype was sampled from a human donor who had recovered from COVID-19. The sample in question was CD4+ T cells from blood, obtained after SARS-CoV-2 vaccination.

In DNA form, the CDR3 reads TGTGCCCCCCGGGGGGAGGACTGGGAGGGCCGTATAGGCAATCAGCCCCAGCATTTT. This codes for CAPRGEDWEGRIGNQPQHF. The V gene is TRBV6-2 or TRBV6-3, the J gene TRBJ1-5; tentatively, D is TRBD1 (5 bases). V was cut by 11 bases and J by 2 bases, with 31 bases left in between. Germline loops: CDR1 MNHEY, CDR2 SVGEGT. The CDR3 has 19 residues.